This TCR beta chain comes out of a study of blood T cell repertoires in COVID-19. Study overall: Collection of acute and convalescent COVID-19 samples took place in the United States, Italy and Spain.

Between the trimmed V and J ends, which lost 8 bases and 1 base, there was a span of 17 bases. CDR1 and CDR2 (germline): SNHLY, FYNNEI. This CDR3 region has 15 residues. Generated by immunoSEQ multiplex PCR, the TCRdb table keeps only in-frame clones and is missing some. The sample contains 150,000 to 200,000 clones, roughly nine tenths of which appear only once. This sequence was found in a woman of 80 years or more in a cohort sampled during active or convalescent COVID-19. Sample: peripheral blood. This chain joins TRBV2 and TRBJ1-2, with D possibly TRBD1 on 5 matching bases. The CDR3 spells CASDGPLTDNYGYTF. The CDR3 coding sequence is TGTGCCAGCGACGGGCCCTTGACAGATAACTATGGCTACACCTTC.